Shown below are 7 T cell receptor beta chains from a single sample sequenced in a study of T cells in Graves' hyperthyroidism and ophthalmopathy. Using RNA transcripts as the source, TCR beta CDR3 regions were amplified. RT-PCR in the first round (using the HTBI primer set) targeted the TCR CDR3. TCRdb redid the calling of the multiplex PCR reads with MiXCR, one entry per CDR3 protein. The sample contains roughly 380,000 distinct CDR3 sequences, approximately 15% of which appear only once. Sequenced material: blood. These receptors all come from a woman aged 55-69 years with Graves' hyperthyroidism.

V and J are TRBV7-2 and TRBJ2-1; TRBD2 might be the D (6 bases). The ends were cut back, 6 bases at V and 9 bases at J, with 12 bases in the middle. CDR1 SGHTA and CDR2 FQGNSA come from the germline V gene. The CDR3 loop spans 12 amino acids. This CDR3 is CASRGGAFEQFF. In DNA form, the CDR3 reads TGTGCCAGCAGAGGAGGGGCGTTTGAGCAGTTCTTC. Based on the CDR3 plus reference TRBV7-2 and TRBJ2-1, the full variable domain is GAGVSQSPSNKVTEKGKDVELRCDPISGHTALYWYRQSLGQGLEFLIYFQGNSAPDKSGLPSDRFSAERTGGSVSTLTIQRTQQEDSAVYLCASRGGAFEQFFGPGTRLTVL.

V gene TRBV28 combines with J gene TRBJ2-3; D is possibly TRBD1 or TRBD2 (6 bases each). Trimming removed 8 bases from V and 1 base from J, with 16 bases in between. This CDR3 has 15 residues. The germline gives CDR1 MDHEN, CDR2 SYDVKM. In nucleotides, the CDR3 is TGTGCCAGCTGGACCGGGGGCCAGCGCACAGATACGCAGTATTTT. The encoded protein is CASWTGGQRTDTQYF.

This clonotype came up many times. This chain joins TRBV12-3 or TRBV12-4 and TRBJ1-2; D remains ambiguous. The V gene lost 3 bases and the J gene lost 4 bases, with 6 bases spanning the gap. The CDR3 is made up of 12 amino acids. In DNA form, the CDR3 reads TGTGCCAGCAGTTTGACCCTCTATGGCTACACCTTC. Protein: CASSLTLYGYTF.

In its sample, this clonotype was seen a few times. The chain combines TRBV5-8 with TRBJ1-2; 7 nucleotides align to TRBD1. The CDR3 contains 14 residues. Germline V CDR1 and CDR2: SGHTS, YDEGEE. V shed 0 bases and J 13 bases; nucleotides not matched to a gene: 12. CDR3 region: CASSLGGTATYCTF. The CDR3 DNA sequence: TGTGCCAGCAGCTTGGGTGGGACAGCCACTTATTGCACCTTC.

This clonotype was detected a few times. This chain links TRBV20-1 with TRBJ2-2; possible D gene TRBD2, 5 bases. V lost 3 bases to trimming and J lost 3 bases, with 14 bases between them. The CDR3 has 15 amino acids. Looked up from germline, CDR1 is DFQATT and CDR2 is SNEGSKA (reference sequence). CDR3 region: CSASSGNSDTGELFF. CDR3 DNA: TGCAGTGCTAGTTCCGGGAATTCGGACACCGGGGAGCTGTTTTTT.

This clonotype was seen a few times. This chain connects TRBV19 to TRBJ1-5; D is uncertain. Germline lookup yields CDR1 LNHDA and CDR2 SQIVND (reference sequence). The CDR3 runs to 15 residues. V was pared by 7 bases and J by 4 bases, with 17 bases between. CDR3: CASTLLLGLNQPQHF. The CDR3, as DNA: TGTGCCAGTACACTACTCCTCGGTTTGAATCAGCCCCAGCATTTT.

Ten or more counts support this clonotype. The CDR3 sequence: CAISESAGSGTDTQYF. The CDR3 coding sequence is TGTGCCATCAGTGAGTCGGCGGGGAGTGGTACAGATACGCAGTATTTT. V usage is TRBV10-3 and J usage is TRBJ2-3; D perhaps matches TRBD2 (6 bases). Germline assignment: CDR1 ENHRY and CDR2 SYGVKD. Deletions cut 0 bases from V and 3 bases from J, with 13 bases between. This CDR3 is 16 amino acids long.